The 12 T cell receptor beta chains below all came from one sample that was sequenced in a study of shared clonotypes between healthy human individuals. The method was immunoSEQ multiplex PCR; TCRdb's version includes in-frame clones alone and lacks a portion of them. The sample includes 2.3 million or so clones, more than 80% of them seen just once. Sequences were obtained from naive CD4+ T cells from PBMCs. Regarding subset: CD45RA+ positively selected. All receptors come from a man in his late teens or twenties in good health. Some clones in this sample may be carry-over from other donors' samples.

The chain couples TRBV5-1 to TRBJ2-1; D might be TRBD2 (6 bases). The CDR3 consists of 14 residues. CDR1 SGHRS and CDR2 YFSETQ come from the germline V gene. V was cut by 1 base and J by 3 bases, with 8 bases left in between. The CDR3 spells CASSLRGNYNEQFF. In DNA, the CDR3 is TGCGCCAGCAGCTTGCGGGGGAACTACAATGAGCAGTTCTTC. Complete variable domain (other parts from reference TRBV5-1 and TRBJ2-1): KAGVTQTPRYLIKTRGQQVTLSCSPISGHRSVSWYQQTPGQGLQFLFEYFSETQRNKGNFPGRFSGRQFSNSRSEMNVSTLELGDSALYLCASSLRGNYNEQFFGPGTRLTVL.

The chain combines TRBV11-2 with TRBJ2-2; perhaps TRBD1 as D (6 bases). Germline lookup yields CDR1 SGHAT and CDR2 FQNNGV. V lost 5 bases and J lost 8, with 9 bases in between. The length of the CDR3 is 12 residues. The CDR3: CASSHQGGELFF. CDR3 nucleotide sequence: TGTGCCAGCAGCCATCAGGGGGGGGAGCTGTTTTTT. Full variable domain (rest looked up from reference TRBV11-2 and TRBJ2-2): EAGVAQSPRYKIIEKRQSVAFWCNPISGHATLYWYQQILGQGPKLLIQFQNNGVVDDSQLPKDRFSAERLKGVDSTLKIQPAKLEDSAVYLCASSHQGGELFFGEGSRLTVL.

This sequence joins TRBV19 and TRBJ2-6, with TRBD2 matching over 7 bases. Germline V gene lookup returns CDR1 LNHDA and CDR2 SQIVND (reference sequence). V was pared by 7 bases and J by 0 bases, with 9 bases of the junction left unmatched. The CDR3 spans 17 residues. DNA for the CDR3: TGTGCCAGTACCCCGGGGGGACTGAGCTCTGGGGCCAACGTCCTGACTTTC. Residues: CASTPGGLSSGANVLTF.

The chain uses TRBV6-1 and TRBJ2-3; 8 nucleotides line up with TRBD2. CDR3 length: 17 amino acids. Germline V gene lookup returns CDR1 MNHNS and CDR2 SASEGT. J gave up 2 bases and V 3 bases, and 10 bases lay outside the gene matches. CDR3 protein: CASSDQSGSAYTDTQYF. CDR3 bases: TGTGCCAGCAGTGATCAAAGCGGGAGTGCCTACACAGATACGCAGTATTTT.

Written as DNA, the CDR3 is TGTGCCAGCAGCTACGCCCCCGTGACAGAAATTAGCTACTATGGCTACACCTTC. Protein: CASSYAPVTEISYYGYTF. This chain connects TRBV7-8 to TRBJ1-2; maybe TRBD1 (5 bases). V lost 4 bases and J lost 3, with 24 bases in between. The CDR3 contains 18 residues. The V gene's germline CDR1 is SGHVS and CDR2 FQNEAQ.

The chain is built from TRBV5-1 and TRBJ2-7, with TRBD1 matching 11 bases. The CDR3 is 17 residues long. The ends lost 4 bases at V and 0 bases at J; junction bases unmatched: 9. CDR1 and CDR2 (germline): SGHRS, YFSETQ. CDR3 sequence: CASSLSLGQGASYEQYF. CDR3 nucleotide sequence: TGCGCCAGCAGCCTATCACTAGGACAGGGGGCCTCCTACGAGCAGTACTTC.

The chain couples TRBV25-1 to TRBJ1-1; no reliable D call. Germline assignment: CDR1 MGHDK and CDR2 SYGVNS. Trimming pared 6 bases from V and 0 bases from J, leaving 11 bases between. The CDR3 is 14 amino acids. The CDR3: CASRDVAVNTEAFF. CDR3 nucleotides: TGTGCCAGCAGAGACGTGGCGGTGAACACTGAAGCTTTCTTT.

CDR3 region: CASSESRPANTGELFF. The CDR3 nucleotides are TGTGCCAGCAGTGAATCGCGGCCCGCGAACACCGGGGAGCTGTTTTTT. This chain links TRBV2 with TRBJ2-2; D gene uncertain. From germline, CDR1 is SNHLY and CDR2 FYNNEI. This CDR3 has 16 residues. With 2 bases removed from V and 0 bases from J, the gap between germline ends came to 10 bases.

This clone appeared once. The chain combines TRBV30 with TRBJ1-1; 9 bases are shared with TRBD1. The germline gives CDR1 GTSNPN, CDR2 SVGIG (reference sequence). V lost 2 bases and J lost 4; bases outside the gene matches: 2. The CDR3 is made up of 13 amino acids. In DNA form, the CDR3 reads TGTGCCTGGAGTATGACAGGGGGCACTGAAGCTTTCTTT. Its protein product is CAWSMTGGTEAFF.

Comments on this clone: Additional DNA sequences in this sample encode the identical CDR3. The CDR3 loop reads CASSPGQGNSPLHF. DNA of the CDR3: TGTGCCAGCAGCCCCGGACAGGGGAATTCACCCCTCCACTTT. The chain is built from TRBV28 and TRBJ1-6; 9 nucleotides match TRBD1. Germline CDR1 and CDR2: MDHEN and SYDVKM. The V segment lost 6 bases and the J segment 7 bases; nucleotides outside the gene matches: 4. This CDR3 comprises 14 residues.

The chain joins TRBV19 to TRBJ2-3; 9 bases agree with TRBD2. The CDR3 runs to 17 residues. The ends lost 3 bases at V and 6 bases at J; junction bases unmatched: 13. CDR1 and CDR2 (germline): LNHDA, SQIVND (reference sequence). The CDR3 region has the DNA TGTGCCAGTAGTATGCATCGAGCGGCGGGAGGGTCGGATACGCAGTATTTT. This encodes CASSMHRAAGGSDTQYF.

V usage is TRBV5-1 and J usage is TRBJ1-1; no firm D call. The CDR3 runs to 16 residues. Germline CDR1 and CDR2: SGHRS and YFSETQ. Trimming removed 0 bases from V and 1 base from J, with 13 bases in between. DNA for the CDR3: TGCGCCAGCAGCTTGGCCCCACCAACGGCGAACACTGAAGCTTTCTTT. Protein: CASSLAPPTANTEAFF.